These 12 T cell receptor beta chains were sequenced from one sample in a study of spatial heterogeneity in lung cancer. The sample's time point: sample taken at primary tumor resection. From tumor, nontumor lung or frozen PBMC, whole RNA was taken unsorted for sequencing. TCRdb re-analysed the 5' RACE reads in MiXCR, keeping a single row per CDR3 protein. Of tens of thousands of distinct CDR3 sequences listed, approximately 14% are singletons. The input for sequencing was PBMCs, taken at surgery. The origin of the receptors is a male donor with early-stage non-small cell lung cancer.

The rearrangement uses TRBV13 and TRBJ2-7; TRBD2 matches at 11 bases. CDR1 and CDR2 (germline): PRHDT, FYEKMQ (reference sequence). The CDR3 has 16 residues. V was pared by 4 bases and J by 4 bases, with 9 bases of the junction left unmatched. The CDR3: CASSSLSGRAEYEQYF. The CDR3 DNA reads as TGTGCCAGCAGCTCCCTTAGCGGGAGGGCCGAGTACGAGCAGTACTTC.

In this sample, this clonotype turned up a few times. This rearrangement joins TRBV20-1 to TRBJ1-1; TRBD1 matches at 8 bases. CDR1 is DFQATT and CDR2 is SNEGSKA in the germline V gene (reference sequence). V lost 0 bases, J lost 4 bases, and 4 bases stayed unmatched. The CDR3 contains 14 residues. This chain's CDR3 is CSARDRTGGTEAFF. As DNA, the CDR3 is TGCAGTGCTAGAGATCGAACAGGGGGCACTGAAGCTTTCTTT.

This clonotype has more than one count but fewer than ten. This chain connects TRBV18 to TRBJ1-1; D not resolved. The CDR3 length is 13 residues. V lost 8 bases to trimming and J lost 0 bases, with 10 bases between them. The germline V gene has CDR1 KGHSH and CDR2 LQKENI. The chain's CDR3 is CASQGRVNTEAFF. CDR3 sequence (DNA): TGTGCCAGCCAAGGAAGGGTGAACACTGAAGCTTTCTTT. The variable domain in full, completed from reference TRBV18 and TRBJ1-1, reads NAGVMQNPRHLVRRRGQEARLRCSPMKGHSHVYWYRQLPEEGLKFMVYLQKENIIDESGMPKERFSAEFPKEGPSILRIQQVVRGDSAAYFCASQGRVNTEAFFGQGTRLTVV.

The chain employs TRBV2 and TRBJ1-1; 8 bases fit TRBD1. Germline CDR1 and CDR2: SNHLY and FYNNEI. V lost 1 base to trimming and J lost 5 bases; unmatched junction nucleotides: 3. The CDR3 has 14 amino acids. CDR3 loop: CASSEGQGATEAFF. In nucleotides, the CDR3 is TGTGCCAGCAGTGAAGGGCAGGGGGCGACTGAAGCTTTCTTT. Supplemented by reference TRBV2 and TRBJ1-1, the full variable domain reads EPEVTQTPSHQVTQMGQEVILRCVPISNHLYFYWYRQILGQKVEFLVSFYNNEISEKSEIFDDQFSVERPDGSNFTLKIRSTKLEDSAMYFCASSEGQGATEAFFGQGTRLTVV.

Many counts were recorded for this clonotype. The rearrangement joins TRBV7-2 to TRBJ2-3, with D tentatively TRBD1 or TRBD2 (6 bases each). Germline values: CDR1 SGHTA, CDR2 FQGNSA. The CDR3 contains 14 residues. V lost 7 bases and J lost 4, with 15 bases in between. CDR3 sequence reads: CASTPWGASDTQYF. In DNA form, the CDR3 reads TGTGCCAGCACCCCCTGGGGGGCCTCAGATACGCAGTATTTT.

In its sample, this clonotype ranks as medium-sized. The chain has TRBV28 and TRBJ2-7; 7 nucleotides line up with TRBD1. Per germline, CDR1 MDHEN and CDR2 SYDVKM. The CDR3 spans 13 residues. V gave up 3 bases and J gave up 3 bases; unmatched junction bases: 2. The CDR3 loop reads CASSLTGYYEQYF. CDR3 nucleotides: TGTGCCAGCAGTTTGACAGGGTACTACGAGCAGTACTTC.

This clonotype has more than one count but fewer than ten. A much larger clone sits a single nucleotide away, making a read error possible. The chain combines TRBV6-5 with TRBJ2-7, with 9 bases aligning to TRBD1. Germline V gene data show CDR1 as MNHEY and CDR2 as SVGAGI. CDR3 size: 14 residues. CDR3 coding DNA: TGTGCCAGCAGTTACTGGGGACAGGGAGACGAGCAGCACTTC. Translated, it gives CASSYWGQGDEQHF.

This clonotype was seen a handful of times. The CDR3 coding sequence is TGTGCCATCAGTGAGCTAGGGGGAGGGGAGACCCAGTACTTC. It specifies CAISELGGGETQYF. V usage is TRBV10-3 and J usage is TRBJ2-5; tentatively, D is TRBD2 (7 bases). V gave up 2 bases and J gave up 5 bases, with 12 bases separating them. The CDR3 has 14 residues. The germline gives CDR1 ENHRY, CDR2 SYGVKD.

Only a few counts were recorded for this clonotype. CDR3 sequence reads: CASSQLQGYYEQYF. The CDR3, as DNA: TGTGCCAGCAGCCAACTACAGGGATACTACGAGCAGTACTTC. The gene calls are TRBV4-2 and TRBJ2-7, with TRBD1 as a possible D gene (6 bases). Germline V lookup: CDR1 LGHNA, CDR2 YNFKEQ. Trimming shortened V by 2 bases and J by 3 bases, and 11 bases separated the two germline ends. The CDR3 consists of 14 residues.

This chain joins TRBV11-2 and TRBJ2-2; 10 bases line up with TRBD2. Germline lookup yields CDR1 SGHAT and CDR2 FQNNGV. Trimming cost V 5 bases and J 6 bases; bases outside gene matches: 9. The CDR3 is 16 amino acids. As DNA, the CDR3 is TGTGCCAGCAGCCTATCACTAGCGGGGCCGCCCGGGGAGCTGTTTTTT. This gives the protein CASSLSLAGPPGELFF.

This clonotype was seen repeatedly, ten times or more. V gene TRBV5-1 combines with J gene TRBJ2-6; 12 positions agree with TRBD1. The CDR3 is made up of 17 amino acids. Looked up from germline, CDR1 is SGHRS and CDR2 is YFSETQ. J was trimmed by 2 bases and V by 4 bases; bases with no gene match: 4. CDR3 in amino acids: CASSIGTGGAGANVLTF. For the CDR3, the DNA is TGCGCCAGCAGCATCGGGACAGGGGGCGCTGGGGCCAACGTCCTGACTTTC. The complete variable domain, with remaining parts taken from reference TRBV5-1 and TRBJ2-6, reads KAGVTQTPRYLIKTRGQQVTLSCSPISGHRSVSWYQQTPGQGLQFLFEYFSETQRNKGNFPGRFSGRQFSNSRSEMNVSTLELGDSALYLCASSIGTGGAGANVLTFGAGSRLTVL.

This clonotype was counted at least ten times. The chain joins TRBV10-3 to TRBJ2-1; 10 positions match TRBD2. With 5 bases clipped from V and 9 bases from J, the junction kept 16 bases outside the gene matches. The germline V gene encodes CDR1 ENHRY and CDR2 SYGVKD. The CDR3 runs 17 residues. Here the CDR3 DNA reads TGTGCCATCAGTTCACTCGCGGTGCCTAGCGGGGGTGGTGAGCAGTTCTTC. Encoded protein: CAISSLAVPSGGGEQFF.